Here is one TCR beta chain with its context. The sample comes from a study of CD8 T cells in Susac syndrome. Sequencing of TCR beta was carried out in blood CD8+ and CD4+ T cells. Stable or active relapsing-remitting multiple sclerosis, untreated and meeting revised McDonald criteria, defined the controls. It was with random hexamers that about 0.45 to 1 ug RNA was reverse transcribed. Across 54 Vbeta and 13 Jbeta, TCR beta CDR3 was amplified with immunoSEQ multiplex PCR. TCRdb independently ran MiXCR on the immunoSEQ multiplex PCR reads; one entry per CDR3 protein. The sample yields about 300,000 distinct CDR3 sequences, over 75% seen once. The CDR3 has 15 amino acids. The V gene lost 3 bases and the J gene lost 3 bases, with 15 bases spanning the gap. Germline V gene lookup returns CDR1 LGHNA and CDR2 YSLEER.

V usage is TRBV4-3 and J usage is TRBJ2-7, with D possibly TRBD2 on 5 matching bases. The sequenced sample was CD8+ T cells from PBMCs. The source is a human donor with multiple sclerosis. The CDR3 bases are TGCGCCAGCAGCCATCACCAGGAGGTTGGCTACGAGCAGTACTTC. Its protein product is CASSHHQEVGYEQYF.